The T cell receptor beta chain described here comes from a study of blood T cell repertoires in COVID-19. The wider study: T cells, B-cell-depleted T cells, or PBMCs supplied cDNA or gDNA.

Germline V gene data show CDR1 as MNHEY and CDR2 as SVGAGI. V dropped 4 bases and J dropped 4 bases, with 7 bases sitting between them. This CDR3 comprises 12 residues. The assay was immunoSEQ multiplex PCR, and TCRdb's table has in-frame clones only and misses some. This sample carries roughly 63,000 clones, 74% of them seen once, and the ten largest clones take 25% to 30%. This clone was seen only a few times. The sequenced sample was peripheral blood. This chain uses TRBV6-5 with TRBJ1-1; D call uncertain. The sequence derives from a woman over 75 with acute or convalescent COVID-19. The chain's CDR3 is CASSSGSTEAFF. The CDR3 bases are TGTGCCAGCAGTTCGGGATCCACTGAAGCTTTCTTT.